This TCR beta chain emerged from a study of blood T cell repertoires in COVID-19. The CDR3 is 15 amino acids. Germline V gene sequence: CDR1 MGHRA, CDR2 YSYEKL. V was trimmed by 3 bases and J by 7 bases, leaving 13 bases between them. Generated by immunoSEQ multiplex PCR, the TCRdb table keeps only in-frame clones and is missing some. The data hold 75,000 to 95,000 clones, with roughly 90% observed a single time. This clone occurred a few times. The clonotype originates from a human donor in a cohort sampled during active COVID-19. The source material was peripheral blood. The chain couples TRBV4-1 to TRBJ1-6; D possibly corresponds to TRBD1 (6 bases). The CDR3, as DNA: TGCGCCAGCAGCCACCTAACAGGGAGCAATTCACCCCTCCACTTT. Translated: CASSHLTGSNSPLHF.